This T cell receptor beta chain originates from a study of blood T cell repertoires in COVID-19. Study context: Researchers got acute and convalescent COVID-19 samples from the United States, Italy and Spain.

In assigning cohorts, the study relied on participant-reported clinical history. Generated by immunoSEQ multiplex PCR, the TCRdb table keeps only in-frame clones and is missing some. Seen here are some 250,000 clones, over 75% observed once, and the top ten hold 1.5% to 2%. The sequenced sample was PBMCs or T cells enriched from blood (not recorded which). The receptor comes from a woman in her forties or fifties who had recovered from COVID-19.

This CDR3 is CASSQDRDRGYGYTF. The CDR3 DNA is TGTGCCAGCAGCCAAGACCGGGACAGGGGCTATGGCTACACCTTC. The chain carries TRBV14 and TRBJ1-2; 10 bases fit TRBD1. The germline V gene has CDR1 SGHDN and CDR2 FVKESK. V trimming: 0 bases; J trimming: 4 bases; junction bases outside the gene matches: 2. This CDR3 is built from 15 residues.